Listed below are T cell receptor beta chains from one sample, sequenced in a study of shared clonotypes between healthy human individuals. The repertoire was sequenced with immunoSEQ multiplex PCR; TCRdb's copy has only in-frame clones and lacks some. The table includes under 2.5 million clones, about 90% detected once. Sequenced: naive CD4+ T cells from PBMCs. Source of these receptors: a man aged 18 to 30 in good health. Some clones in this sample may be carry-over from other donors' samples. Both conserved end residues are part of each CDR3. D genes are given only for firm matches. Only part of the rows carry a size: once, few, many, or a class if the clone is expanded.

TRBV14	TRBD1	few	TRBJ1-2	CASSPQTGGAGGYTF	TGTGCCAGCAGCCCCCAGACAGGGGGCGCCGGTGGCTACACCTTC
TRBV7-2	-	-	TRBJ1-4	CASSTRQEKLFF	TGTGCCAGCAGCACCCGTCAGGAAAAACTGTTTTTT
TRBV27	-	-	TRBJ2-3	CASSPRGRDTDTQYF	TGTGCCAGCAGTCCCAGGGGCAGAGACACAGATACGCAGTATTTT
TRBV28	-	-	TRBJ2-7	CASSLYGGTTYEQYF	TGTGCCAGCAGTTTATATGGGGGGACAACCTACGAGCAGTACTTC
TRBV5-1	-	-	TRBJ2-5	CASSTLGTSQETQYF	TGCGCCAGCAGCACCCTGGGGACATCGCAAGAGACCCAGTACTTC
TRBV5-1	TRBD1	few	TRBJ1-1	CASSWDRQNTEAFF	TGCGCCAGCAGCTGGGACAGGCAGAACACTGAAGCTTTCTTT
TRBV9	TRBD2	-	TRBJ2-1	CASSVEGLADNEQFF	TGTGCCAGCAGCGTAGAGGGACTAGCTGACAATGAGCAGTTCTTC
TRBV9	TRBD2	-	TRBJ2-3	CASSVLAESSTDTQYF	TGTGCCAGCAGCGTCCTAGCGGAGTCTAGCACAGATACGCAGTATTTT
TRBV7-9	TRBD2	-	TRBJ2-1	CASSLRTSGVYNEQFF	TGTGCCAGCAGCCTACGGACTAGCGGGGTGTACAATGAGCAGTTCTTC
TRBV18	TRBD2	-	TRBJ2-1	CASSPGLAAPNYNEQFF	TGTGCCAGCTCACCGGGACTAGCGGCGCCGAACTACAATGAGCAGTTCTTC
TRBV27	-	-	TRBJ2-7	CASSPITGLSSYEQYF	TGTGCCAGCAGCCCAATAACAGGCCTTAGCTCCTACGAGCAGTACTTC
TRBV2	-	-	TRBJ2-5	CASSSTPSARETQYF	TGTGCCAGCAGCTCCACCCCTAGCGCTAGAGAGACCCAGTACTTC
TRBV7-6	-	-	TRBJ1-6	CASSLGRSTPLHF	TGTGCCAGCAGCTTAGGTAGAAGCACACCCCTCCACTTT
TRBV25-1	-	once	TRBJ2-1	CASSRWRGSYNEQFF	TGTGCCAGCAGTCGGTGGCGGGGCTCCTACAATGAGCAGTTCTTC
TRBV30	TRBD2	-	TRBJ2-1	CAWSVRSGSGINNEQFF	TGTGCCTGGAGTGTACGTTCGGGTAGCGGGATAAACAATGAGCAGTTCTTC
TRBV6-1	TRBD2	-	TRBJ2-7	CARGTVGLADYEQYF	TGTGCCAGGGGGACCGTCGGACTAGCGGACTACGAGCAGTACTTC
TRBV29-1	-	-	TRBJ1-2	CSTWTAGRGYTF	TGCAGCACGTGGACTGCGGGGAGAGGCTACACCTTC
TRBV6-1	TRBD1	-	TRBJ2-7	CASSASGTGLEQYF	TGTGCCAGCAGTGCCTCCGGGACAGGGCTCGAGCAGTACTTC
TRBV11-2	-	few	TRBJ1-5	CASSFPGQPQHF	TGTGCCAGCAGCTTTCCCGGTCAGCCCCAGCATTTT
TRBV30	TRBD2	-	TRBJ2-1	CAWRHGTSGRGSYNEQFF	TGTGCCTGGAGGCATGGGACTAGCGGGAGGGGCTCCTACAATGAGCAGTTCTTC
TRBV5-4	-	-	TRBJ2-7	CASSQPPGGPSSYEQYF	TGTGCCAGCAGCCAACCCCCCGGCGGGCCTAGCTCCTACGAGCAGTACTTC
TRBV27	TRBD1	-	TRBJ2-7	CASSREKTRGRSYEQYF	TGTGCCAGCAGTCGCGAAAAAACCAGGGGGCGATCCTACGAGCAGTACTTC
TRBV5-1	TRBD1	-	TRBJ2-5	CASSLGTGQETQYF	TGCGCCAGCAGCTTGGGGACAGGACAAGAGACCCAGTACTTC
TRBV10-1	-	few	TRBJ1-1	CASSDHRVMNTEAFF	TGCGCCAGCAGTGATCACAGGGTCATGAACACTGAAGCTTTCTTT
TRBV2	-	-	TRBJ1-2	CASSVVADYGYTF	TGTGCCAGCAGTGTAGTTGCGGACTATGGCTACACCTTC
TRBV13	-	-	TRBJ1-3	CASSTRRASGNTIYF	TGTGCCAGCAGCACCCGGAGGGCCTCTGGAAACACCATATATTTT
TRBV6-1	-	-	TRBJ1-5	CASGVGSNQPQHF	TGTGCCAGCGGTGTTGGTAGCAATCAGCCCCAGCATTTT
TRBV7-2	-	-	TRBJ1-1	CASSLVRVGTTFYTEAFF	TGTGCCAGCAGCTTAGTCAGGGTCGGGACCACGTTTTACACTGAAGCTTTCTTT
TRBV7-9	TRBD1	-	TRBJ2-2	CASSLVLRDRLNTGELFF	TGTGCCAGCAGCTTAGTTTTACGGGACAGGTTAAACACCGGGGAGCTGTTTTTT
TRBV5-1	-	-	TRBJ2-7	CASSPGQGEQYF	TGCGCCAGCAGCCCGGGCCAGGGTGAGCAGTACTTC
TRBV27	TRBD1	-	TRBJ2-7	CASSVRTGGYEQYF	TGTGCCAGCAGTGTTCGGACAGGGGGCTACGAGCAGTACTTC
TRBV6-4	-	-	TRBJ2-6	CASRNSGANVLTF	TGTGCCAGCAGAAACTCTGGGGCCAACGTCCTGACTTTC
TRBV20-1	-	-	TRBJ2-7	CSALGGVRQYF	TGCAGTGCACTCGGCGGCGTCAGGCAGTACTTC
TRBV29-1	TRBD1	-	TRBJ1-4	CSGTGTGYEKLFF	TGCAGCGGCACCGGGACAGGCTATGAAAAACTGTTTTTT
TRBV19	-	-	TRBJ1-2	CASSGQDYGYTF	TGTGCCAGTAGTGGTCAGGATTATGGCTACACCTTC
TRBV7-2	TRBD1	-	TRBJ1-2	CASSSIRTGTGRDYGYTF	TGTGCCAGCAGCTCGATCCGGACAGGGACAGGGCGCGACTATGGCTACACCTTC
TRBV5-6	-	-	TRBJ1-5	CASSLRSVYSNQPQHF	TGTGCCAGCAGCTTGAGAAGCGTTTATAGCAATCAGCCCCAGCATTTT
TRBV7-3	-	-	TRBJ2-2	CASSLRAPGTTGELFF	TGTGCCAGCAGCTTAAGGGCACCCGGGACCACCGGGGAGCTGTTTTTT
TRBV7-2	TRBD1	-	TRBJ2-5	CASSGTGGAGAQYF	TGTGCCAGCAGCGGGACAGGGGGCGCCGGGGCCCAGTACTTC
TRBV15	TRBD1	-	TRBJ2-1	CATSRGLGWDRGYNEQFF	TGTGCCACCAGCAGGGGGCTGGGATGGGACAGGGGCTACAATGAGCAGTTCTTC
TRBV5-4	-	-	TRBJ2-1	CASSLRDIRPLGEQFF	TGTGCCAGCAGCTTGCGGGACATAAGGCCCCTAGGTGAGCAGTTCTTC
TRBV10-1	TRBD1	-	TRBJ1-2	CASSIYGTAGYTF	TGCGCCAGCAGTATATACGGGACAGCTGGCTACACCTTC
TRBV5-6	TRBD2	-	TRBJ2-1	CASSWGTRGGYGSDEQFF	TGTGCCAGCAGCTGGGGGACTAGAGGAGGATATGGATCGGATGAGCAGTTCTTC
TRBV5-6	-	-	TRBJ2-7	CASSKDRYYEQYF	TGTGCCAGCAGTAAAGACAGATACTACGAGCAGTACTTC
TRBV19	-	-	TRBJ2-3	CASSIDGSTDTQYF	TGTGCCAGTAGTATAGATGGGAGCACAGATACGCAGTATTTT
TRBV7-3	-	-	TRBJ2-2	CASSLTGVGTGELFF	TGTGCCAGCAGCTTAACAGGGGTTGGGACCGGGGAGCTGTTTTTT
TRBV2	TRBD1	few	TRBJ1-2	CARTGLSGHGYTF	TGTGCCAGGACAGGGCTATCAGGTCATGGCTACACCTTC
TRBV5-5	-	-	TRBJ2-2	CASSPFQGATGELFF	TGTGCCAGCAGCCCCTTCCAGGGTGCCACCGGGGAGCTGTTTTTT
TRBV29-1	TRBD2	-	TRBJ2-2	CSVGGTSGSSGELFF	TGCAGCGTTGGCGGGACTAGCGGGAGCTCCGGGGAGCTGTTTTTT
TRBV28	TRBD2	-	TRBJ2-7	CASSWRGSGRALYEQYF	TGTGCCAGCAGTTGGCGGGGGAGCGGGAGGGCGCTCTACGAGCAGTACTTC
TRBV5-1	-	few	TRBJ1-2	CASSLTGTYGYTF	TGCGCCAGCAGCTTGACGGGAACCTATGGCTACACCTTC
TRBV19	-	-	TRBJ2-7	CATTSAGTTYEQYF	TGTGCCACCACCTCGGCAGGTACTACCTACGAGCAGTACTTC
TRBV28	TRBD2	-	TRBJ2-2	CASTQAGGRGGELFF	TGTGCCAGCACCCAAGCGGGGGGGCGAGGCGGGGAGCTGTTTTTT
TRBV18	TRBD1	-	TRBJ2-3	CASSPLGTGVTDTQYF	TGTGCCAGCTCACCACTTGGGACAGGGGTAACAGATACGCAGTATTTT